Presented here are 13 T cell receptor beta chains from one specimen sequenced in a study of cytomegalovirus exposure and HLA in healthy donors. The PCR contained 60 Vbeta and 13 Jbeta primers. The method was immunoSEQ multiplex PCR; TCRdb's version includes in-frame clones alone and lacks a portion of them. The table lists 60,000 to 70,000 clones, around 78% of them singletons. The sample taken for sequencing was PBMCs. These TCRs come from a man younger than 30 in good health and CMV-seropositive.

CDR3 nucleotide sequence: TGCGCCAGCAGCTTGAGCGGGACGGACGATGGCTACACCTTC. It yields the protein CASSLSGTDDGYTF. V usage is TRBV5-1 and J usage is TRBJ1-2; D possibly corresponds to TRBD1 (5 bases). V was cut by 1 base and J by 6 bases, with 13 bases left in between. This CDR3 is built from 14 residues. Germline values: CDR1 SGHRS, CDR2 YFSETQ. Variable domain in full (rest from reference TRBV5-1 and TRBJ1-2): KAGVTQTPRYLIKTRGQQVTLSCSPISGHRSVSWYQQTPGQGLQFLFEYFSETQRNKGNFPGRFSGRQFSNSRSEMNVSTLELGDSALYLCASSLSGTDDGYTFGSGTRLTVV.

The gene calls are TRBV30 and TRBJ2-5; TRBD2 agrees at 8 bases. Germline loops: CDR1 GTSNPN, CDR2 SVGIG (reference sequence). V lost 0 bases and J lost 5; bases outside the gene matches: 11. The CDR3 contains 16 residues. CDR3 coding DNA: TGTGCCTGGAGTGTATGGGGCGGAGCGGGGGTGGAGACCCAGTACTTC. Translated, it gives CAWSVWGGAGVETQYF.

The chain combines TRBV6-5 with TRBJ2-3; no definite D call. Trimming left V 2 bases short and J 1 base short, with 4 bases between. The germline CDR1 and CDR2 sequences are MNHEY and SVGAGI. This CDR3 has 13 amino acids. Written as DNA, the CDR3 is TGTGCCAGCAGTTACAGCGGCACAGATACGCAGTATTTT. Translation: CASSYSGTDTQYF.

CDR3 nucleotide sequence: TGTGCCAGCAGCTTACCAGGGGCGGAGAATTACGAGCAGTACTTC. This codes for CASSLPGAENYEQYF. This chain connects TRBV13 to TRBJ2-7; weak D call: TRBD1 (6 bases). The germline gives CDR1 PRHDT, CDR2 FYEKMQ (reference sequence). The CDR3 length is 15 residues. The V end was cut by 2 bases, the J end by 4 bases, with 15 bases between. Combining the CDR3 with reference TRBV13 and TRBJ2-7 gives the whole variable domain AAGVIQSPRHLIKEKRETATLKCYPIPRHDTVYWYQQGPGQDPQFLISFYEKMQSDKGSIPDRFSAQQFSDYHSELNMSSLELGDSALYFCASSLPGAENYEQYFGPGTRLTVT.

The gene calls are TRBV27 and TRBJ2-5; possible D gene TRBD1, 6 bases. The CDR3 sequence is 15 residues long. Germline-derived CDR1 and CDR2 are MNHEY and SMNVEV (reference sequence). V lost 6 bases, J lost 5 bases, and 19 bases lay in between. CDR3 coding DNA: TGTGCCAGCAGGCGACTACAGGGTTCCCGGGAGACCCAGTACTTC. Translated, it gives CASRRLQGSRETQYF.

The V gene is TRBV5-4, the J gene TRBJ2-5, with D maybe TRBD2 (6 bases). The germline V and J ends were trimmed by 2 bases and 10 bases, with 15 bases remaining between them. Germline CDR1 reads SGHNT; CDR2 reads YYREEE (reference sequence). The CDR3 spans 13 residues. The CDR3 reads CASSFLTVGLQYF. Here the CDR3 DNA reads TGTGCCAGCAGCTTCTTGACGGTGGGACTCCAGTACTTC.

Only one count was recorded for this clone. V gene TRBV6-5 combines with J gene TRBJ2-1; 8 positions match TRBD1. The germline V gene encodes CDR1 MNHEY and CDR2 SVGAGI. Trimming at V came to 5 bases and at J to 5 bases, leaving 8 bases not matched to a gene. The CDR3 consists of 15 residues. The CDR3 region is CASSVDRAPNNEQFF. DNA of the CDR3: TGTGCCAGCAGTGTGGACAGGGCTCCCAACAATGAGCAGTTCTTC.

This chain joins TRBV9 and TRBJ1-2; TRBD1 matches 9 bases. The CDR3 sequence is 15 residues long. V shed 3 bases, J shed 5 bases, and the junction held 8 bases outside the gene matches. Germline V gives CDR1 SGDLS, CDR2 YYNGEE. In DNA form, the CDR3 reads TGTGCCAGCAGCGCGAACAGGGGGCGATCGTATGGCTACACCTTC. As protein: CASSANRGRSYGYTF.

This clone was seen a few times. The V call is TRBV5-6, the J call TRBJ2-7; no clear D. The CDR3 length is 13 residues. Germline CDR1 and CDR2: SGHDT and YYEEEE. V was clipped by 8 bases and J by 3 bases, with 15 bases between them. The chain's CDR3 is CASSWADLYEQYF. CDR3 bases: TGTGCCAGTTCGTGGGCAGATCTCTACGAGCAGTACTTC.

This clone was seen more than once but under ten times. This chain connects TRBV6-1 to TRBJ2-1; unclear D gene. Germline-derived CDR1 and CDR2 are MNHNS and SASEGT. The CDR3 covers 15 residues. Trimming took 7 bases from V and 2 from J, leaving 15 bases between them. This chain's CDR3 is CASIPIAEAYNEQFF. CDR3 in DNA: TGTGCCAGCATTCCCATTGCGGAAGCCTACAATGAGCAGTTCTTC.

J is TRBJ2-7 and V is TRBV5-6; 14 bases line up with TRBD2. The CDR3 runs 19 residues. V shed 4 bases and J 0 bases; nucleotides not matched to a gene: 12. Germline CDR1 is SGHDT and CDR2 is YYEEEE. The CDR3 sequence is CASSPPGLAGVVASYEQYF. CDR3 DNA sequence: TGTGCCAGCAGCCCTCCGGGACTAGCGGGAGTGGTAGCCTCCTACGAGCAGTACTTC.

V usage is TRBV9 and J usage is TRBJ1-1; 8 nucleotides align to TRBD1. CDR3 length equals 14 residues. Germline CDR1 reads SGDLS; CDR2 reads YYNGEE. Unmatched junction bases numbered 5, after V lost 4 bases and J lost 3 bases. The CDR3 DNA sequence: TGTGCCAGCAGCCCCGGACAGGGTGACACTGAAGCTTTCTTT. Translating it yields CASSPGQGDTEAFF. Complete variable domain (other parts from reference TRBV9 and TRBJ1-1): DSGVTQTPKHLITATGQRVTLRCSPRSGDLSVYWYQQSLDQGLQFLIQYYNGEERAKGNILERFSAQQFPDLHSELNLSSLELGDSALYFCASSPGQGDTEAFFGQGTRLTVV.

This chain links TRBV11-2 with TRBJ2-3, with D possibly matching TRBD1 (5 bases). The germline V gene has CDR1 SGHAT and CDR2 FQNNGV. V lost 5 bases and J 6 bases, leaving 6 bases between the germline ends. This CDR3 spans 11 amino acids. The CDR3 DNA is TGTGCCAGCAGCCAGGGCGATACGCAGTATTTT. Translation: CASSQGDTQYF. The whole variable domain, remainder taken from reference TRBV11-2 and TRBJ2-3, is EAGVAQSPRYKIIEKRQSVAFWCNPISGHATLYWYQQILGQGPKLLIQFQNNGVVDDSQLPKDRFSAERLKGVDSTLKIQPAKLEDSAVYLCASSQGDTQYFGPGTRLTVL.